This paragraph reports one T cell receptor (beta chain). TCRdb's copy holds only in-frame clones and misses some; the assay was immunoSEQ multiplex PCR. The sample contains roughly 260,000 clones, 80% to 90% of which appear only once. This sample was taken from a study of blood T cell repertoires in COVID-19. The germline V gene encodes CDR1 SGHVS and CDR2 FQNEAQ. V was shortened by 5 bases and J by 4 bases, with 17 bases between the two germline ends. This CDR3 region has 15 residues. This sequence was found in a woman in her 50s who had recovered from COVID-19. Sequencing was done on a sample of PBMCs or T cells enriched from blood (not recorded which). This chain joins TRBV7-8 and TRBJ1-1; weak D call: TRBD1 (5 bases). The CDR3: CASSPRGIVITEAFF. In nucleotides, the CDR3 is TGTGCCAGCAGCCCCCGGGGGATAGTGATCACTGAAGCTTTCTTT.